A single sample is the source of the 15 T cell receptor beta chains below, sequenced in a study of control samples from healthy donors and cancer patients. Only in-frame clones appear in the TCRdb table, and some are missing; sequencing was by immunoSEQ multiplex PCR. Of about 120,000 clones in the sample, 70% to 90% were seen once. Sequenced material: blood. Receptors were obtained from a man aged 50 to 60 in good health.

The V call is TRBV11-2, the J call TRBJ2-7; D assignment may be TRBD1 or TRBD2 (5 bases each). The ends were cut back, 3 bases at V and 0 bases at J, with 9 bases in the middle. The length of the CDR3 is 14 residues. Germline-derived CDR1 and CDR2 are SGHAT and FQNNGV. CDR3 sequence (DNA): TGTGCCAGCAGCTTGTGGGACGGCTCCTACGAGCAGTACTTC. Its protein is CASSLWDGSYEQYF.

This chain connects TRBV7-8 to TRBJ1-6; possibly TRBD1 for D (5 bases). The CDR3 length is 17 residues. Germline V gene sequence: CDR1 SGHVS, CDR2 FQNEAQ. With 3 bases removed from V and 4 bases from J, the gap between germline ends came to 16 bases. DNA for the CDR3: TGTGCCAGCAGCTTGGGCCCGAGGGGCCCTTATAATTCACCCCTCCACTTT. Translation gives CASSLGPRGPYNSPLHF.

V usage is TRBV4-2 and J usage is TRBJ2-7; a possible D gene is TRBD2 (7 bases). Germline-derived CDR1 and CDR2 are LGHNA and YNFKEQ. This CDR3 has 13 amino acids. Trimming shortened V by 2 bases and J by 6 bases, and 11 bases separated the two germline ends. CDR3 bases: TGTGCCAGCAGCCAAATGCGGGGGCCCGAGCAGTACTTC. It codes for CASSQMRGPEQYF.

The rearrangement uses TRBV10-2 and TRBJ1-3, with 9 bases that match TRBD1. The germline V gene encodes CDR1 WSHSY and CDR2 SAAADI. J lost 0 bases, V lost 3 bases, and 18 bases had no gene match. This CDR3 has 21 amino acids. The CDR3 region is CASSDGRFGRTGVPSGNTIYF. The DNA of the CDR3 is TGCGCCAGCAGTGACGGTAGATTTGGCCGGACAGGGGTCCCCTCTGGAAACACCATATATTTT.

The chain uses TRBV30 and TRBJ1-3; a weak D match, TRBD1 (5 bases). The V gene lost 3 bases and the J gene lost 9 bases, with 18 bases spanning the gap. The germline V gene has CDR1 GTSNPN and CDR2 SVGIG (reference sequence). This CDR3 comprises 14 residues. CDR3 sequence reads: CAWRGRVLERTIYF. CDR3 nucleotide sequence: TGTGCCTGGAGGGGGCGGGTTTTGGAACGCACCATATATTTT. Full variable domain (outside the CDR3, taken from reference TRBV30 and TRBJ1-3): SQTIHQWPATLVQPVGSPLSLECTVEGTSNPNLYWYRQAAGRGLQLLFYSVGIGQISSEVPQNLSASRPQDRQFILSSKKLLLSDSGFYLCAWRGRVLERTIYFGEGSWLTVV.

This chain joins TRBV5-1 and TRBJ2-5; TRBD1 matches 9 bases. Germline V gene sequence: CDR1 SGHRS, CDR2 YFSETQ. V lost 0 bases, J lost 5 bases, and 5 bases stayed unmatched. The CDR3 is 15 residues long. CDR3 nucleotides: TGCGCCAGCAGCTTGGCTACAGGGGGCGTGGAGACCCAGTACTTC. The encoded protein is CASSLATGGVETQYF.

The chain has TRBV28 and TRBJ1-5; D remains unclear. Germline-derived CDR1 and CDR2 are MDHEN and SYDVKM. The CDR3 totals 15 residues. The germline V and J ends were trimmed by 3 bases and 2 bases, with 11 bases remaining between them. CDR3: CASSFPLSGNQPQHF. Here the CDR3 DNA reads TGTGCCAGCAGTTTCCCCCTCTCCGGCAATCAGCCCCAGCATTTT.

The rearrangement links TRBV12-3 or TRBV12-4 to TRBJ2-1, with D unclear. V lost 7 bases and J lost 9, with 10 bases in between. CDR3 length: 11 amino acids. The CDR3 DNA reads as TGTGCCAGCACCCTCTCTGGTGAGCAGTTCTTC. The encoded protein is CASTLSGEQFF.

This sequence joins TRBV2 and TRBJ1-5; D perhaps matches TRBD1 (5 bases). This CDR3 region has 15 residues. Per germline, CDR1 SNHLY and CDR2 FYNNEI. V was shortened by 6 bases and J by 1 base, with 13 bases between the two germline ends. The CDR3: CASRDRGTSNQPQHF. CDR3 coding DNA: TGTGCCAGCAGGGATAGGGGAACCAGCAATCAGCCCCAGCATTTT.

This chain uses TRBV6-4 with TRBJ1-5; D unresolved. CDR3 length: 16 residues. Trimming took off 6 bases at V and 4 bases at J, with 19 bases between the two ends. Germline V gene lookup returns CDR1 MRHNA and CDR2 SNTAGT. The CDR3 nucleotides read TGTGCCAGCAGGGAGCACACAGAGATCGGTAATCAGCCCCAGCATTTT. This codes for CASREHTEIGNQPQHF.

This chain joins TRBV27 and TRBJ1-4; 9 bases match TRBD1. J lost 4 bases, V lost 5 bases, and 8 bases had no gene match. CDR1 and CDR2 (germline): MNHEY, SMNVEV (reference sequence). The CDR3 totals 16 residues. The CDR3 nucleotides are TGTGCCAGCAGTCTCGCGACAGGGGGTTTTAATGAAAAACTGTTTTTT. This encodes CASSLATGGFNEKLFF.

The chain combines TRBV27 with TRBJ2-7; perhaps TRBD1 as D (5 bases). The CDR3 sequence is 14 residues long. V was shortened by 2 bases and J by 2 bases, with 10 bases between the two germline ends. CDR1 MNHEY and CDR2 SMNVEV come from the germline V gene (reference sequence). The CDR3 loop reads CASSLEVRAYEQYF. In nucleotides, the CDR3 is TGTGCCAGCAGTTTAGAGGTCAGGGCCTACGAGCAGTACTTC.

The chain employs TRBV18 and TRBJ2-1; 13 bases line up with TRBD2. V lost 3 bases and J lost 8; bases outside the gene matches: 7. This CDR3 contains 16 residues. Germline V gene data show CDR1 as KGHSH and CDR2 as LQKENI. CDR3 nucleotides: TGTGCCAGCTCACCGCGGACTAGCGGGGGATATGATGAGCAGTTCTTC. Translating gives CASSPRTSGGYDEQFF. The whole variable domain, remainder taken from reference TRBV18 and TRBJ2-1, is NAGVMQNPRHLVRRRGQEARLRCSPMKGHSHVYWYRQLPEEGLKFMVYLQKENIIDESGMPKERFSAEFPKEGPSILRIQQVVRGDSAAYFCASSPRTSGGYDEQFFGPGTRLTVL.

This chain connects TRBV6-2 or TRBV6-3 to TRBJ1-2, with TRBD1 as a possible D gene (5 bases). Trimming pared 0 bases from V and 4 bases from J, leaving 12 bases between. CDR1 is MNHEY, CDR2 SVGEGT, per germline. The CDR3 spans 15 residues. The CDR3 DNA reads TGTGCCAGCAGTTACTCTGGAGGGGACGGCTATGGCTACACCTTC. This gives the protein CASSYSGGDGYGYTF.

In DNA, the CDR3 is TGTGCCAGCAGCTTGGACGACCGAAGCTCCTACAATGAGCAGTTCTTC. It yields the protein CASSLDDRSSYNEQFF. This chain connects TRBV5-6 to TRBJ2-1; D uncertain. The germline V and J ends were trimmed by 0 bases and 0 bases, with 10 bases remaining between them. Germline V lookup: CDR1 SGHDT, CDR2 YYEEEE. The CDR3 is made up of 16 amino acids.